Listed below are T cell receptor beta chains from one sample, sequenced in a study of T cell responses to AZD1222 COVID-19 vaccine. The method was immunoSEQ multiplex PCR; TCRdb's version includes in-frame clones alone and lacks a portion of them. The repertoire includes 95,000 to 150,000 clones, 87% of them detected once, and about 1.2% sits in the top ten. The specimen comprised peripheral blood, sampled on day 0 of AZD1222 vaccination. The receptors come from an adult in good health. Each CDR3 is given with its conserved first and last residue. Fields, in order: CDR3 DNA, CDR3 protein, J gene, V gene, clone size, D gene. D genes are given only for firm matches. A clone size is listed for some rows: how often the clone was seen (once, few, many), or a class if it is expanded.

CDR3 DNA: TGTGCCAGTAGTGCCCCTTTGAGGGGGCCCTATGGCTACACCTTC
CDR3 protein: CASSAPLRGPYGYTF
J gene: TRBJ1-2
V gene: TRBV19
clone size: NA
D gene: TRBD1

CDR3 DNA: TGCAGCGTTGCGCTGTTCCTCAACTATGGCTACACCTTC
CDR3 protein: CSVALFLNYGYTF
J gene: TRBJ1-2
V gene: TRBV29-1
clone size: once
D gene: NA

CDR3 DNA: TGTGCCAGCAGCCCGGGGGGAGCCCGAAATTCCTACAATGAGCAGTTCTTC
CDR3 protein: CASSPGGARNSYNEQFF
J gene: TRBJ2-1
V gene: TRBV5-4
clone size: NA
D gene: TRBD2

CDR3 DNA: TGCGCCAGCAGCCAAGATCGGGCAGGGGGCTTGGGGGAGCAGTACTTC
CDR3 protein: CASSQDRAGGLGEQYF
J gene: TRBJ2-7
V gene: TRBV4-1
clone size: NA
D gene: TRBD1

CDR3 DNA: TGCGCCAGCAGCCAAGCCCCGACAGGGTATCAGGGCTACACCTTC
CDR3 protein: CASSQAPTGYQGYTF
J gene: TRBJ1-2
V gene: TRBV4-1
clone size: NA
D gene: TRBD1

CDR3 DNA: TGTGCCAGCAGCCAACCCCGGGCAGGGTCCGAGCAGTACTTC
CDR3 protein: CASSQPRAGSEQYF
J gene: TRBJ2-7
V gene: TRBV4-2
clone size: NA
D gene: NA

CDR3 DNA: TGTGCCAGGGATTCACCCCTCCACTTT
CDR3 protein: CARDSPLHF
J gene: TRBJ1-6
V gene: TRBV7-6
clone size: NA
D gene: NA

CDR3 DNA: TGTGCCAGCAGTTTTGGTATAGGGGGATCACCCCTCCACTTT
CDR3 protein: CASSFGIGGSPLHF
J gene: TRBJ1-6
V gene: TRBV27
clone size: NA
D gene: NA

CDR3 DNA: TGTGCCAGTACCCAGGGGATCTATGGCTACACCTTC
CDR3 protein: CASTQGIYGYTF
J gene: TRBJ1-2
V gene: TRBV19
clone size: NA
D gene: NA

CDR3 DNA: TGTGCCAGCAGTGAAGCCCCTGCCTCAGGGGGGAACTACGAGCAGTACTTC
CDR3 protein: CASSEAPASGGNYEQYF
J gene: TRBJ2-7
V gene: TRBV6-1
clone size: NA
D gene: NA

CDR3 DNA: TGTGCCAGCAGTGAAACCACTAGCGGGTACTACGAGCAGTACTTC
CDR3 protein: CASSETTSGYYEQYF
J gene: TRBJ2-7
V gene: TRBV6-1
clone size: NA
D gene: TRBD2

CDR3 DNA: TGCGCCAGCAGCCAAGAGGTGGGGCTTTCTGGGGCCAACGTCCTGACTTTC
CDR3 protein: CASSQEVGLSGANVLTF
J gene: TRBJ2-6
V gene: TRBV4-3
clone size: once
D gene: NA

CDR3 DNA: TGTGCCAGCAGCCGGAACACTGAAGCTTTCTTT
CDR3 protein: CASSRNTEAFF
J gene: TRBJ1-1
V gene: TRBV3-1/TRBV3-2
clone size: NA
D gene: NA

CDR3 DNA: TGTGCCTGGAGGCCTACAGGAACCCAAGAGACCCAGTACTTC
CDR3 protein: CAWRPTGTQETQYF
J gene: TRBJ2-5
V gene: TRBV30
clone size: NA
D gene: NA